The clone carrying this T cell receptor (beta chain) was seen repeatedly, ten times or more. Its specificity is unknown. The record originates from a study of blood T cells in healthy people across ages. The ends lost 3 bases at V and 0 bases at J; junction bases unmatched: 5. This CDR3 is built from 16 residues. CDR1 DFQATT and CDR2 SNEGSKA come from the germline V gene (reference sequence). The study, taken as a whole, reports: Whereas aged donors had fewer naive CD4+ cells, long-lived donors had more of them and higher diversity.

The donors, all healthy, were Caucasians living in Russia, aged about 6 to 95. At least 7 million PBMCs were isolated per sample. The use of a sample-barcoded 5' primer and a J-beta primer mix characterized a second PCR of roughly 6 to 11 cycles. TCRdb independently ran MiXCR on the 5' RACE reads; one entry per CDR3 protein. The sample carries 1.5 million to 2 million distinct CDR3 sequences, approximately 28% recorded once. The receptor's source is a woman between 25 and 40 years old in good health. The sequencing sample was made of blood. The chain is built from TRBV20-1 and TRBJ2-1; 10 bases align to TRBD2. The DNA for the CDR3 is TGCAGTGCTAGGCAGGGACTAGCGCACTCCTACAATGAGCAGTTCTTC. Translation gives CSARQGLAHSYNEQFF.